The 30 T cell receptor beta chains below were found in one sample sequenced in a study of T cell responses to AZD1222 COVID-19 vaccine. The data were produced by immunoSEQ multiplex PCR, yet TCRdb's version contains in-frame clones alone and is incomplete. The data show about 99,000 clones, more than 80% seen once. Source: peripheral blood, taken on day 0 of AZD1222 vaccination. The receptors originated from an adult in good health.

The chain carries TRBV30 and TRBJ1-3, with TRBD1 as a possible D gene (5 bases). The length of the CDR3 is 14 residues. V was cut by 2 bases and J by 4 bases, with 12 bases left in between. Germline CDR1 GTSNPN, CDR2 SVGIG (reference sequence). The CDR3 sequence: CAWSKAGLGNTIYF. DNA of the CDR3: TGTGCCTGGAGTAAAGCGGGACTCGGAAACACCATATATTTT.

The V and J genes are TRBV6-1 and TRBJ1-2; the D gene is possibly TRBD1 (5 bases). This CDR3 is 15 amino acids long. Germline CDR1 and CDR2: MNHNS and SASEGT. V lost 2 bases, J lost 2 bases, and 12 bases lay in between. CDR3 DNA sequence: TGTGCCAGCAGTGAATTTTACAGGCCAAACTATGGCTACACCTTC. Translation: CASSEFYRPNYGYTF.

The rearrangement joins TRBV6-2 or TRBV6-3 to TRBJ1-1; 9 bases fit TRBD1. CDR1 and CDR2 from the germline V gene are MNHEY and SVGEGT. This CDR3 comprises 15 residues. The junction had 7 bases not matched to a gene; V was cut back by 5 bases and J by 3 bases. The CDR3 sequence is CASSNRGRFYTEAFF. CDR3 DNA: TGTGCCAGCAGTAACAGGGGGCGCTTCTACACTGAAGCTTTCTTT.

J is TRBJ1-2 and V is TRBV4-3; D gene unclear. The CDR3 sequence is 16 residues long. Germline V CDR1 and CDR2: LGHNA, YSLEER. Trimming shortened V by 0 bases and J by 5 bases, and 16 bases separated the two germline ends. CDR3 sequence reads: CASSQDKLSGSYGYTF. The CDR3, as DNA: TGCGCCAGCAGCCAAGATAAGTTATCGGGTTCTTATGGCTACACCTTC.

CDR3 region: CASSQDIRSLNNEQFF. The CDR3 DNA reads TGTGCCAGCAGCCAAGATATCCGGAGCCTGAACAATGAGCAGTTCTTC. This chain links TRBV14 with TRBJ2-1; no clear D gene. The CDR3 consists of 16 residues. Germline V CDR1 and CDR2: SGHDN, FVKESK. The V and J ends lost 0 bases and 5 bases respectively, with 14 bases between them.

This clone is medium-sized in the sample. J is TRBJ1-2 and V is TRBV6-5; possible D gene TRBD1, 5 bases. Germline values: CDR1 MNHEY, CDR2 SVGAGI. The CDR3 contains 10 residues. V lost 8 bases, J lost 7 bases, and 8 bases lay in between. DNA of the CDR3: TGTGCCAGCTACGGGGGTGGCTACACCTTC. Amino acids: CASYGGGYTF.

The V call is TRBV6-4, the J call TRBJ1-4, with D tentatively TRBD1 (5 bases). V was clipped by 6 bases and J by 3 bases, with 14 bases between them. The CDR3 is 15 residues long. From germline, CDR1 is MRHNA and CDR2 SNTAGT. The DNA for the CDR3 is TGTGCCAGCAGACTTCAGGGTGATTCTAATGAAAAACTGTTTTTT. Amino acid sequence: CASRLQGDSNEKLFF.

The CDR3 bases are TGTGCCAGCAGCTTGGCCAGCGGGATTCAGCCCCAGCATTTT. This gives the protein CASSLASGIQPQHF. The rearrangement uses TRBV5-6 and TRBJ1-5; no firm D call. Germline loops: CDR1 SGHDT, CDR2 YYEEEE. The V end was cut by 0 bases, the J end by 6 bases, with 10 bases between. The CDR3 has 14 amino acids.

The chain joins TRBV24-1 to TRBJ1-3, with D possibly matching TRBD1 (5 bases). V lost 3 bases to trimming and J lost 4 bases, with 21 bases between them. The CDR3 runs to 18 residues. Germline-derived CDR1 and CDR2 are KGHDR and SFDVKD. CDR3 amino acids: CATSDPPGVAPPGNTIYF. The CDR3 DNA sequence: TGTGCCACCAGTGATCCGCCGGGGGTCGCCCCTCCCGGAAACACCATATATTTT.

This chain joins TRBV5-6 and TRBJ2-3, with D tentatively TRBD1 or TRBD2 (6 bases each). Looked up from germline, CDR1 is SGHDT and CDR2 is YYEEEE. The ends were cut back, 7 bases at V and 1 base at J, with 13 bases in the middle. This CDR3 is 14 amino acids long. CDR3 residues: CASEGGIRTDTQYF. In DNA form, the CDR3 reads TGTGCCAGCGAAGGGGGGATCCGCACAGATACGCAGTATTTT.

The DNA for the CDR3 is TGTGCCAGCAGCTTATCCGGGACTAAAGAGACCCAGTACTTC. Protein sequence: CASSLSGTKETQYF. The chain is built from TRBV7-3 and TRBJ2-5; 7 bases are shared with TRBD2. CDR3 length: 14 residues. CDR1 and CDR2 (germline): SGHTA, FQGTGA. V was pared by 2 bases and J by 3 bases, with 3 bases of the junction left unmatched.

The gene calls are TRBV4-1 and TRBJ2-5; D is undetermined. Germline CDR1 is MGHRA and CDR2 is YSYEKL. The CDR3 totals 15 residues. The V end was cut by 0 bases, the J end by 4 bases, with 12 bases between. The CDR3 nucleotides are TGCGCCAGCAGCCAAGATTATTTCAGGAGAGAGACCCAGTACTTC. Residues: CASSQDYFRRETQYF.

The CDR3, as DNA: TGTGCCAGCACTGCGGGTATAAGCTCTGGAAACACCATATATTTT. Translating gives CASTAGISSGNTIYF. V is TRBV2 and J is TRBJ1-3; no definite D call. Germline V gives CDR1 SNHLY, CDR2 FYNNEI. Trimming took off 7 bases at V and 0 bases at J, with 13 bases between the two ends. The CDR3 length is 15 residues.

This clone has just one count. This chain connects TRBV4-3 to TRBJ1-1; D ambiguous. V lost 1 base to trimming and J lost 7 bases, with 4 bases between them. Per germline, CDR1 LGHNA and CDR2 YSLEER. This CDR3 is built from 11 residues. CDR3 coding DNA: TGCGCCAGCAGCCAAGGGAATGAAGCTTTCTTT. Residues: CASSQGNEAFF.

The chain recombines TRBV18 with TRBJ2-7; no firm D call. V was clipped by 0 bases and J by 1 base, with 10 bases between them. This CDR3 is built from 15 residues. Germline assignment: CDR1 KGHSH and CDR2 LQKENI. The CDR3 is CASSPPVSVSYEQYF. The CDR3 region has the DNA TGTGCCAGCTCACCACCGGTGTCAGTATCCTACGAGCAGTACTTC.

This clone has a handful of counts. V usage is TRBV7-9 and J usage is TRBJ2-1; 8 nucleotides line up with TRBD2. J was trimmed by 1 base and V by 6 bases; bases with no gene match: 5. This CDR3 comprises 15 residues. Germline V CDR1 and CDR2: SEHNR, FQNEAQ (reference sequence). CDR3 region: CASRGSGSSYNEQFF. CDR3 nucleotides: TGTGCCAGCAGGGGGAGCGGGAGTTCCTACAATGAGCAGTTCTTC.

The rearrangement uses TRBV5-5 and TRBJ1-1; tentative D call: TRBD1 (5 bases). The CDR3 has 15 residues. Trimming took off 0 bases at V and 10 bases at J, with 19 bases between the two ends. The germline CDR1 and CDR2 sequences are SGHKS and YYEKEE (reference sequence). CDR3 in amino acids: CASSLERAGTGGAFF. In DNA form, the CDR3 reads TGTGCCAGCAGCTTGGAGCGGGCTGGGACGGGGGGAGCTTTCTTT.

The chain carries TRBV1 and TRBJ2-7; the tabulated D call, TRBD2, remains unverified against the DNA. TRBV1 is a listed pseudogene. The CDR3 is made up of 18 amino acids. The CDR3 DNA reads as TGCACCAGCAGCCAAGGGACTAGCGGGGGGGAGGAGGGTCACGAGCAGTACTTC. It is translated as CTSSQGTSGGEEGHEQYF.

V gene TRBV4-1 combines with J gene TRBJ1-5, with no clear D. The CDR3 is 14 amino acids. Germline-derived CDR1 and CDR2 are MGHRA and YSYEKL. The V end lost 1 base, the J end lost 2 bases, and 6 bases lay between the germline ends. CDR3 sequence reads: CASSQGGRNQPQHF. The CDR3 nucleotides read TGCGCCAGCAGCCAAGGAGGCCGCAATCAGCCCCAGCATTTT.

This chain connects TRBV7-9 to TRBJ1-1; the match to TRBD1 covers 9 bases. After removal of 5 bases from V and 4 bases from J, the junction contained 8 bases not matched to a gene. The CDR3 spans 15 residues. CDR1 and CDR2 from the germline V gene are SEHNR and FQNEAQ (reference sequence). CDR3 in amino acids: CASSDYRGRSTEAFF. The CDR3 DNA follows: TGTGCCAGCAGCGACTACAGGGGGCGAAGCACTGAAGCTTTCTTT.

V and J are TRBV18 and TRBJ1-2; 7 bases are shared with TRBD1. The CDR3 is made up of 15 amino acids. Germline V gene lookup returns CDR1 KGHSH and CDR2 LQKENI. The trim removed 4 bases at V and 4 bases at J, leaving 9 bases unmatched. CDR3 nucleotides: TGTGCCAGCTCACTTCCTGGACAGGAACCCTATGGCTACACCTTC. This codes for CASSLPGQEPYGYTF.

In nucleotides, the CDR3 is TGTGCCAGTTCCTCTACAGGAACTCGCGGCTACACCTTC. This translates into CASSSTGTRGYTF. V usage is TRBV6-5 and J usage is TRBJ1-2; D might be TRBD1 (5 bases). Germline CDR1 and CDR2: MNHEY and SVGAGI. This CDR3 is built from 13 residues. Trimming left V 9 bases short and J 8 bases short, with 19 bases between.

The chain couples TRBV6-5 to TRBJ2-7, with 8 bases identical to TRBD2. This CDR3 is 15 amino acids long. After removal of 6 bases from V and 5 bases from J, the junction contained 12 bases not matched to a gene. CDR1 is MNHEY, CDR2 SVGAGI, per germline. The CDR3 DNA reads TGTGCCAGCAGCCGGACCCCCCGGACTAGCAACGAGCAGTACTTC. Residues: CASSRTPRTSNEQYF.

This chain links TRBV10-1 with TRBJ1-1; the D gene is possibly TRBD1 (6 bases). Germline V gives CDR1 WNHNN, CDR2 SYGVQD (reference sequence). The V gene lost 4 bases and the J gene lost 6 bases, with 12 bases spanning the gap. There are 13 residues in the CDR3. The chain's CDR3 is CASSGLPGAEAFF. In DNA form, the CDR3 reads TGCGCCAGCAGTGGGCTACCAGGGGCTGAAGCTTTCTTT.

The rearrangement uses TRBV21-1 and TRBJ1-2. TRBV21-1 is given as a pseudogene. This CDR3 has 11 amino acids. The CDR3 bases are TGTGCTCTTACCGGGGGGGGTGGCTACACCTTC. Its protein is CALTGGGGYTF.

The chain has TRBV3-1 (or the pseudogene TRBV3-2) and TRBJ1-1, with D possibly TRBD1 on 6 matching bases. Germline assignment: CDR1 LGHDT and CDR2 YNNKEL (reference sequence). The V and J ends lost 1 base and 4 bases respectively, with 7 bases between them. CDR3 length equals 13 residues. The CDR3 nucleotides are TGTGCCAGCAGCCAAGGAGGGGGCACTGAAGCTTTCTTT. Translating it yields CASSQGGGTEAFF.

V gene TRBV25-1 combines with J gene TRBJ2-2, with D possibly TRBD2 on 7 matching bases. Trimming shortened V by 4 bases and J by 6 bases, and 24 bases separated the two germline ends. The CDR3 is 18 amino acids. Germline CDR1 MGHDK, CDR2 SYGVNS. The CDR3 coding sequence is TGTGCCAGCAGTGTCGACCTGCCGGGGGGCTCGCGAGCCGGGGAGCTGTTTTTT. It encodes CASSVDLPGGSRAGELFF.

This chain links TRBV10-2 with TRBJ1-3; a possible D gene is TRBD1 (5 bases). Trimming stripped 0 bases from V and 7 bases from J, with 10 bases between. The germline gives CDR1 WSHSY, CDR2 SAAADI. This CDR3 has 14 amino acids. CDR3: CASSESRGANTIYF. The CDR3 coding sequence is TGCGCCAGCAGTGAGTCAAGGGGCGCGAACACCATATATTTT.

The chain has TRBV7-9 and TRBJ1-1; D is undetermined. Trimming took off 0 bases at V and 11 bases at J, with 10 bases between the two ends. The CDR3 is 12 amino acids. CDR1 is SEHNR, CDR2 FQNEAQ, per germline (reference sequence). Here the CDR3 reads CASSLAQSMAFF. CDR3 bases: TGTGCCAGCAGCTTAGCCCAGTCGATGGCTTTCTTT.

For the CDR3, the DNA is TGTGCCACCAGCAGAGATACAGGGCGCAGCCCTCCCAATCAGCCCCAGCATTTT. This codes for CATSRDTGRSPPNQPQHF. The chain carries TRBV15 and TRBJ1-5; D possibly corresponds to TRBD1 (6 bases). From germline, CDR1 is LNHNV and CDR2 YYDKDF (reference sequence). V lost 0 bases and J lost 3, with 18 bases in between. This CDR3 comprises 18 residues.